This TCR beta chain was sequenced in a study of cytomegalovirus exposure and HLA in healthy donors. Looking at the study overall: Out of 398 genotyped donors, about 81% belonged to the Caucasian-associated ancestry cluster.

PCR employed 60 Vbeta and 13 Jbeta primers. Using immunoSEQ multiplex PCR, the repertoire was profiled, and TCRdb retains in-frame clones only, with some absent. Seen here are around 140,000 clones, about 80% observed once, and the top ten hold roughly 9.7%. The ends were cut back, 0 bases at V and 3 bases at J, with 9 bases in the middle. The CDR3 sequence is 14 residues long. Looked up from germline, CDR1 is SGHRS and CDR2 is YFSETQ. Study-wide results and caveats: Productive rates of about 87% or about 30% were seen for most TCR beta V segments in an earlier analysis.

In regard to this clone: Its antigen is not known.

The chain uses TRBV5-1 and TRBJ1-1; D ambiguous. The TCR was taken from a woman aged 55-70 years in good health and CMV-seropositive. Sequences were obtained from PBMCs. The CDR3 coding sequence is TGCGCCAGCAGCTTGGATGGTTCGGACACTGAAGCTTTCTTT. As protein: CASSLDGSDTEAFF. Based on the CDR3 plus reference TRBV5-1 and TRBJ1-1, the full variable domain is KAGVTQTPRYLIKTRGQQVTLSCSPISGHRSVSWYQQTPGQGLQFLFEYFSETQRNKGNFPGRFSGRQFSNSRSEMNVSTLELGDSALYLCASSLDGSDTEAFFGQGTRLTVV.